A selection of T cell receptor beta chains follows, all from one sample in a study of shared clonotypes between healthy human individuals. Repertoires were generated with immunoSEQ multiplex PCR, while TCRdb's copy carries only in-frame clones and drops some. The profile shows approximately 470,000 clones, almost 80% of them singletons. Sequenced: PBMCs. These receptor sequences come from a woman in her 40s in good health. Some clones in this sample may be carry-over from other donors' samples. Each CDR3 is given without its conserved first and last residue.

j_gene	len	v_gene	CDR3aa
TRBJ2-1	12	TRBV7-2	ASSSYLAGPEQF
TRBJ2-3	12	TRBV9	ASSVDYFTDTQY
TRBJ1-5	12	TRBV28	ASSIGGVNQPQH
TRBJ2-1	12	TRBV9	ASSPGSAYNEQF
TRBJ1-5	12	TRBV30	AWSVPPSRQPQH
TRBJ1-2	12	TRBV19	ASSRQQGIWSYT
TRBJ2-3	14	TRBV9	ASSVVAGGPTDTQY
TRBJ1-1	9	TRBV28	ASSPSTEAF
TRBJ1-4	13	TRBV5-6	ASSWGPGANEKLF
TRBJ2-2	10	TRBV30	AWSVSGGELF
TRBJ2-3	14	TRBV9	ASSASMGPLTDTQY
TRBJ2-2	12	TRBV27	ASSLSGNTGELF
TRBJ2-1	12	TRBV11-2	ASSLALLLNEQF
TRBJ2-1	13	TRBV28	ASSFRLAGYNEQF
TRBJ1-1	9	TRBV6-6	ASSTYTEAF
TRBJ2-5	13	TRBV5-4	ASSLGAGGKETQY
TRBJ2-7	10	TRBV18	ASSRDVDEQY
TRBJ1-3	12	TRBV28	ASGRTVPGNTIY
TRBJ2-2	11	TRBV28	AGAGRSTGELF
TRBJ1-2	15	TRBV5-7	ASSLGFDRGPNYGYT
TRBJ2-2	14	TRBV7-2	ASSFFRDRGTGELF
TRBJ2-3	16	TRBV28	ASSSRWGADTMIDTQY
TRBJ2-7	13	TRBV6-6	ASSSPSGSSYEQY
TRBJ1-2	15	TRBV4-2	ASSQRTGGGLNYGYT
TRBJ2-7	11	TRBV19	ASSMRGTYEQY
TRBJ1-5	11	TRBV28	ASRSSPDQPQH
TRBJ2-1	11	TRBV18	ASSPGAGDEQF
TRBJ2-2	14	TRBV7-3	ASSRLAGGNTGELF
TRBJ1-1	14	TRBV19	ASSIIRGGSNTEAF
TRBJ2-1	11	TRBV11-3	ASSPGLDNEQF
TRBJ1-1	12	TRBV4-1	ASSLDRTYTEAF
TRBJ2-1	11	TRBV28	ASSSGGKNEQF